These T cell receptor beta chains were read from a single sample in a study of blood T cells in healthy people across ages. TCRdb re-derived calls from the 5' RACE reads in MiXCR, one entry per CDR3 protein. The sample lists hundreds of thousands of distinct CDR3 sequences, 56% occurring once. The source material was blood. Receptors originate from a man aged 40-50 years in good health. CDR3s include the opening cysteine and the closing phenylalanine or tryptophan. The order of the fields is V gene, J gene, CDR3 length, D gene, clone size, CDR3 DNA, CDR3 protein. A D gene is named only where the DNA matches it firmly. A clone size is listed for some rows: how often the clone was seen (once, few, many), or a class if it is expanded.

v_call: TRBV5-1
j_call: TRBJ2-5
cdr3_length: 15
d_call: NA
clone_size: many
cdr3_nt: TGCGCCAGCAGCCAGACCGGGACGACGCAAGAGACCCAGTACTTC
cdr3_aa: CASSQTGTTQETQYF

v_call: TRBV6-5
j_call: TRBJ2-5
cdr3_length: 14
d_call: NA
clone_size: NA
cdr3_nt: TGTGCCAGCGCTAACAACCTCCTCGGAGAGACCCAGTACTTC
cdr3_aa: CASANNLLGETQYF

v_call: TRBV5-7
j_call: TRBJ2-5
cdr3_length: 14
d_call: NA
clone_size: once
cdr3_nt: TGTGCCAGCAGACAACAGATGGGACAAGAGACCCAGTACTTC
cdr3_aa: CASRQQMGQETQYF

v_call: TRBV19
j_call: TRBJ2-5
cdr3_length: 12
d_call: NA
clone_size: NA
cdr3_nt: TGTGCCAGTAGTATTCTGGGAGAGACCCAGTACTTC
cdr3_aa: CASSILGETQYF

v_call: TRBV12-3/TRBV12-4
j_call: TRBJ2-5
cdr3_length: 15
d_call: NA
clone_size: NA
cdr3_nt: TGTGCCAGCAGTTTGATCGAGGGCGGCCGCGAGACCCAGTACTTC
cdr3_aa: CASSLIEGGRETQYF

v_call: TRBV4-1
j_call: TRBJ2-7
cdr3_length: 15
d_call: TRBD1
clone_size: once
cdr3_nt: TGCGCCAGCAGCCAAGACCCGGACAGGTCCATACAGCAGTACTTC
cdr3_aa: CASSQDPDRSIQQYF

v_call: TRBV20-1
j_call: TRBJ2-3
cdr3_length: 15
d_call: NA
clone_size: few
cdr3_nt: TGCAGTGCTTCCCCAGTGGCAGGCGGGGCAGATACGCAGTATTTT
cdr3_aa: CSASPVAGGADTQYF

v_call: TRBV3-1
j_call: TRBJ2-7
cdr3_length: 15
d_call: TRBD2
clone_size: once
cdr3_nt: TGTGCCAGCAGCCCCAACTCCGAGCGGGACTACGAGCAGTACTTC
cdr3_aa: CASSPNSERDYEQYF

v_call: TRBV7-2
j_call: TRBJ2-7
cdr3_length: 12
d_call: NA
clone_size: NA
cdr3_nt: TGTGCCAGCAGCTTCGCCACCTACGAGCAGTACTTC
cdr3_aa: CASSFATYEQYF

v_call: TRBV11-1
j_call: TRBJ2-7
cdr3_length: 16
d_call: NA
clone_size: few
cdr3_nt: TGTGCCAGCAGCCCCCTCACCGGGACCGACTCCTACGAGCAGTACTTC
cdr3_aa: CASSPLTGTDSYEQYF

v_call: TRBV12-3/TRBV12-4
j_call: TRBJ2-1
cdr3_length: 14
d_call: TRBD1
clone_size: NA
cdr3_nt: TGTGCCAGCAGTCACCGGACAGGGCAAGAGACCCAGTTCTTC
cdr3_aa: CASSHRTGQETQFF

v_call: TRBV29-1
j_call: TRBJ2-5
cdr3_length: 12
d_call: NA
clone_size: NA
cdr3_nt: TGCAGCGTTGGAGGCTCCGATGAGACCCAGTACTTC
cdr3_aa: CSVGGSDETQYF

v_call: TRBV20-1
j_call: TRBJ2-5
cdr3_length: 18
d_call: TRBD2
clone_size: NA
cdr3_nt: TGCAGTGCTAGAGATGTAGAACTTCTAGCGGGGGTACAAGAGACCCAGTACTTC
cdr3_aa: CSARDVELLAGVQETQYF

v_call: TRBV6-6
j_call: TRBJ2-7
cdr3_length: 13
d_call: NA
clone_size: once
cdr3_nt: TGTGCCAGCAGTTACTCCCTTTCGGGCGAGCAGTACTTC
cdr3_aa: CASSYSLSGEQYF

v_call: TRBV9
j_call: TRBJ2-7
cdr3_length: 18
d_call: TRBD2
clone_size: NA
cdr3_nt: TGTGCCAGCAGCGTAGGATTAATCGGGGCGGGAGCTCCCTACGAGCAGTACTTC
cdr3_aa: CASSVGLIGAGAPYEQYF

v_call: TRBV10-3
j_call: TRBJ2-5
cdr3_length: 15
d_call: TRBD2
clone_size: few
cdr3_nt: TGTGCCATCAGTGAAGGTAGCGGGGGGAAAGAGACCCAGTACTTC
cdr3_aa: CAISEGSGGKETQYF

v_call: TRBV5-1
j_call: TRBJ2-1
cdr3_length: 16
d_call: TRBD1
clone_size: NA
cdr3_nt: TGCGCCAGCAGCAGTAATACAGGACAGGGGTACAATGAGCAGTTCTTC
cdr3_aa: CASSSNTGQGYNEQFF

v_call: TRBV11-2
j_call: TRBJ1-2
cdr3_length: 16
d_call: TRBD1
clone_size: NA
cdr3_nt: TGTGCCAGCAGCTTACCTCCGGGACAGGGTGTAAATGGCTACACCTTC
cdr3_aa: CASSLPPGQGVNGYTF

v_call: TRBV29-1
j_call: TRBJ2-7
cdr3_length: 12
d_call: NA
clone_size: NA
cdr3_nt: TGCAGCGTTGTAAGCGCGAACTACGAGCAGTACTTC
cdr3_aa: CSVVSANYEQYF

v_call: TRBV7-2
j_call: TRBJ1-6
cdr3_length: 15
d_call: NA
clone_size: few
cdr3_nt: TGTGCCAGCAGCTTACCCAGAGGGACTAATTCACCCCTCCACTTT
cdr3_aa: CASSLPRGTNSPLHF

v_call: TRBV4-2
j_call: TRBJ1-1
cdr3_length: 17
d_call: TRBD1
clone_size: NA
cdr3_nt: TGTGCCAGCAGCCAAGCCAGTTGGACAGGGATTATGGCTGAAGCTTTCTTT
cdr3_aa: CASSQASWTGIMAEAFF

v_call: TRBV4-2
j_call: TRBJ1-2
cdr3_length: 18
d_call: NA
clone_size: few
cdr3_nt: TGTGCCAGCAGCCCCGATCCTGGGTTACAAGGGATCTCCTATGGCTACACCTTC
cdr3_aa: CASSPDPGLQGISYGYTF

v_call: TRBV5-1
j_call: TRBJ2-7
cdr3_length: 15
d_call: TRBD1
clone_size: NA
cdr3_nt: TGTGCCAGCAGCTTGGGGGGACAGGGAAGTTACGAGCAGTACTTC
cdr3_aa: CASSLGGQGSYEQYF

v_call: TRBV4-2
j_call: TRBJ2-6
cdr3_length: 16
d_call: NA
clone_size: NA
cdr3_nt: TGTGCCAGCAGCCAAGATCTGTGGTCTGGGGCCAACGTCCTGACTTTC
cdr3_aa: CASSQDLWSGANVLTF

v_call: TRBV29-1
j_call: TRBJ2-3
cdr3_length: 15
d_call: NA
clone_size: few
cdr3_nt: TGCAGCGTTGATGGCGGGCCCGTTGGTACAGATACGCAGTATTTT
cdr3_aa: CSVDGGPVGTDTQYF

v_call: TRBV7-2
j_call: TRBJ1-4
cdr3_length: 13
d_call: NA
clone_size: few
cdr3_nt: TGTGCCAGCAGCCCCAATCTGAGTGGAAAACTGTTTTTT
cdr3_aa: CASSPNLSGKLFF

v_call: TRBV10-3
j_call: TRBJ1-1
cdr3_length: 14
d_call: TRBD1
clone_size: NA
cdr3_nt: TGTGCCATTACCGGGACAGCAGAGAACACTGAAGCTTTCTTT
cdr3_aa: CAITGTAENTEAFF

v_call: TRBV6-1
j_call: TRBJ1-1
cdr3_length: 20
d_call: NA
clone_size: NA
cdr3_nt: TGTGCCAGCAGGCTGTGGGGACTGGTAAACCCTACTCGAATTTACACTGAAGCTTTCTTT
cdr3_aa: CASRLWGLVNPTRIYTEAFF

v_call: TRBV10-3
j_call: TRBJ2-5
cdr3_length: 12
d_call: NA
clone_size: NA
cdr3_nt: TGTGCCATCAGGGACCCCAGAGAGACCCAGTACTTC
cdr3_aa: CAIRDPRETQYF

v_call: TRBV7-2
j_call: TRBJ2-3
cdr3_length: 15
d_call: TRBD1
clone_size: NA
cdr3_nt: TGTGCCAGCAGCGTAAGGGACAGGGGAGGAGCTACGCAGTATTTT
cdr3_aa: CASSVRDRGGATQYF

v_call: TRBV20-1
j_call: TRBJ2-1
cdr3_length: 14
d_call: TRBD2
clone_size: few
cdr3_nt: TGCAGTGCTAGAGTCAGCGGGGGGTGGGCTGAGCAGTTCTTC
cdr3_aa: CSARVSGGWAEQFF

v_call: TRBV25-1
j_call: TRBJ1-1
cdr3_length: 11
d_call: NA
clone_size: NA
cdr3_nt: TGTGCCAGCAGTGAGTACACTGAAGCTTTCTTT
cdr3_aa: CASSEYTEAFF

v_call: TRBV20-1
j_call: TRBJ2-7
cdr3_length: 13
d_call: NA
clone_size: NA
cdr3_nt: TGCAGTGCTAGCCATGAAGGACCCTACGAGCAGTACTTC
cdr3_aa: CSASHEGPYEQYF

v_call: TRBV6-1
j_call: TRBJ1-5
cdr3_length: 15
d_call: NA
clone_size: NA
cdr3_nt: TGTGCCAGCAGTGAAGCGGTCAGATCAAATCAGCCCCAGCATTTT
cdr3_aa: CASSEAVRSNQPQHF

v_call: TRBV24-1
j_call: TRBJ2-4
cdr3_length: 14
d_call: TRBD1
clone_size: NA
cdr3_nt: TGTGCCACCAGTGCCCCGGGACAGAGAAACATTCAGTACTTC
cdr3_aa: CATSAPGQRNIQYF

v_call: TRBV28
j_call: TRBJ2-5
cdr3_length: 13
d_call: NA
clone_size: NA
cdr3_nt: TGTGCCAGCAGTGTACAGGACCAAGAGACCCAGTACTTC
cdr3_aa: CASSVQDQETQYF

v_call: TRBV5-1
j_call: TRBJ2-7
cdr3_length: 16
d_call: TRBD1
clone_size: NA
cdr3_nt: TGCGCCAGCAGCTTGGGGGGGACAGGAGCTACCTACGAGCAGTACTTC
cdr3_aa: CASSLGGTGATYEQYF

v_call: TRBV4-1
j_call: TRBJ2-3
cdr3_length: 14
d_call: NA
clone_size: NA
cdr3_nt: TGCGCCAGCAGCCAAGAGGCTCTCTCAGATACGCAGTATTTT
cdr3_aa: CASSQEALSDTQYF

v_call: TRBV7-9
j_call: TRBJ2-1
cdr3_length: 15
d_call: TRBD1
clone_size: once
cdr3_nt: TGTGCCAGCAGCCGCGAGACAGGGGGGGACAATGAGCAGTTCTTC
cdr3_aa: CASSRETGGDNEQFF

v_call: TRBV11-1
j_call: TRBJ2-7
cdr3_length: 15
d_call: TRBD1
clone_size: NA
cdr3_nt: TGTGCCAGCAGCTCGGGACAGGGGGAGTTCAATGAGCAGTACTTC
cdr3_aa: CASSSGQGEFNEQYF

v_call: TRBV20-1
j_call: TRBJ2-3
cdr3_length: 17
d_call: NA
clone_size: NA
cdr3_nt: TGCAGTGCTAGAGAAAGGGTGACAAAACAATTCACAGATACGCAGTATTTT
cdr3_aa: CSARERVTKQFTDTQYF

v_call: TRBV6-1
j_call: TRBJ1-5
cdr3_length: 16
d_call: NA
clone_size: NA
cdr3_nt: TGTGCCAGCAGTGTGGTGGAATCCTCTTCAGGTCAGCCCCAGCATTTT
cdr3_aa: CASSVVESSSGQPQHF

v_call: TRBV6-1
j_call: TRBJ1-2
cdr3_length: 16
d_call: NA
clone_size: many
cdr3_nt: TGTGCCAGCAGTGAAGCGATAACATCCCTTGCGTATGGCTACACCTTC
cdr3_aa: CASSEAITSLAYGYTF

v_call: TRBV4-2
j_call: TRBJ1-1
cdr3_length: 15
d_call: NA
clone_size: NA
cdr3_nt: TGTGCCAGCAGCCCCCGAAGGGGAAATTCGGCTGAAGCTTTCTTT
cdr3_aa: CASSPRRGNSAEAFF

v_call: TRBV7-3
j_call: TRBJ2-3
cdr3_length: 15
d_call: TRBD2
clone_size: NA
cdr3_nt: TGTGCCAGCAGCCCGCTCGGGGGGGCCTTAAATACGCAGTATTTT
cdr3_aa: CASSPLGGALNTQYF

v_call: TRBV6-6
j_call: TRBJ2-4
cdr3_length: 13
d_call: NA
clone_size: few
cdr3_nt: TGTGCCAGCAGTCGGACCGTGGGGGACATTCAGTACTTC
cdr3_aa: CASSRTVGDIQYF

v_call: TRBV6-2/TRBV6-3
j_call: TRBJ2-7
cdr3_length: 12
d_call: NA
clone_size: NA
cdr3_nt: TGTGCCGCCCAGGGGAGACCCTACGAGCAGTACTTC
cdr3_aa: CAAQGRPYEQYF

v_call: TRBV5-1
j_call: TRBJ1-2
cdr3_length: 18
d_call: TRBD1
clone_size: NA
cdr3_nt: TGCGCCAGCAGCTTGGGGCTTTTAGCGACAGGGGTTAACTATGGCTACACCTTC
cdr3_aa: CASSLGLLATGVNYGYTF

v_call: TRBV4-2
j_call: TRBJ1-4
cdr3_length: 14
d_call: NA
clone_size: NA
cdr3_nt: TGTGCCAGCAGCCAAGAAGCAACTAATGAAAAACTGTTTTTT
cdr3_aa: CASSQEATNEKLFF

v_call: TRBV20-1
j_call: TRBJ2-3
cdr3_length: 14
d_call: TRBD2
clone_size: NA
cdr3_nt: TGCAGTGCTCCGAGCGGGAGGGGCACAGATACGCAGTATTTT
cdr3_aa: CSAPSGRGTDTQYF

v_call: TRBV11-2
j_call: TRBJ2-7
cdr3_length: 16
d_call: NA
clone_size: once
cdr3_nt: TGTGCCAGCAGCTCCAAGGGGGGACAGACATACAATGAGCAGTACTTC
cdr3_aa: CASSSKGGQTYNEQYF

v_call: TRBV7-3
j_call: TRBJ2-7
cdr3_length: 15
d_call: TRBD2
clone_size: NA
cdr3_nt: TGTGCCAGCAGCCAGGGACTAGCGGAGACCTACGAGCAGTACTTC
cdr3_aa: CASSQGLAETYEQYF

v_call: TRBV7-9
j_call: TRBJ2-7
cdr3_length: 15
d_call: TRBD1
clone_size: NA
cdr3_nt: TGTGCCAGCAGCCCGAACAGGGGGCCGACCTACGAGCAGTACTTC
cdr3_aa: CASSPNRGPTYEQYF